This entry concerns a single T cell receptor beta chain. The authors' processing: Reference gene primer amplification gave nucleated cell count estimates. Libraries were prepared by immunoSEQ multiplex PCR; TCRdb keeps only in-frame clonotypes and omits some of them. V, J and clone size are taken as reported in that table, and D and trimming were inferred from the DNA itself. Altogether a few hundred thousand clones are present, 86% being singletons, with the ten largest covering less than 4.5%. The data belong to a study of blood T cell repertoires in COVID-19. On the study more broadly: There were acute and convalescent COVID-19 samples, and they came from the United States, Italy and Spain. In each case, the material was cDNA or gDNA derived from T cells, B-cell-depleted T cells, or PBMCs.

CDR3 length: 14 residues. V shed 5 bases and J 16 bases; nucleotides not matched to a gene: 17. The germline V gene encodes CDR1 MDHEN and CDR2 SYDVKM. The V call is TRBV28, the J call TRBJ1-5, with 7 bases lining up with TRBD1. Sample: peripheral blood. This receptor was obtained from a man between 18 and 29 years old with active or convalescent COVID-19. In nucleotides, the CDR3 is TGTGCCAGCAGTGTCCACAGGGGAACGGGAGCCTCCCATTTT. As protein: CASSVHRGTGASHF.